Reported below is one T cell receptor (beta chain). What it binds is unknown. This CDR3 is 13 amino acids long. Trimming stripped 7 bases from V and 0 bases from J, with 10 bases between. TCRdb re-derived calls from the reads in MiXCR, one entry per CDR3 protein. The sample shows approximately 1,000,000 distinct CDR3 sequences, about 33% of them seen only once. The source of the sample is a study of T cell repertoires in cytomegalovirus infection. The wider study: An indication of both CMV infection and matching HLA type came from public TCR beta signatures. Whole-study results and caveats: Identification of carriers of CMV plus the relevant HLA was achieved through cumulative public TCR beta family frequency.

This sequence originates from a human donor in good health (CMV status not recorded). Some clones in this sample may be carry-over from other donors' samples. The sample here was cultured CD8+ T cells from PBMCs, taken from culture after CMV antigen stimulation. This sequence joins TRBV23-1 and TRBJ2-7; D gene ambiguous. TRBV23-1 is an ORF; its function is uncertain. The CDR3 DNA sequence: TGCGCCAGCATTAGTGGGCTCTCCTACGAGCAGTACGTC. Protein product: CASISGLSYEQYV.